This T cell receptor (beta chain) was captured in a study of Tregs in tolerant kidney transplant recipients. Findings of the study overall: Biological reproducibility was not directly addressed, but technical replication error appeared minimal. Nucleotide sequences could not be compared across some patients' samples due to primer changes.

On this clone: Its antigen is not known.

V lost 4 bases, J lost 0 bases, and 5 bases lay in between. Germline loops: CDR1 SGHRS, CDR2 YFSETQ. The CDR3 loop spans 14 amino acids. The repertoire was sequenced with immunoSEQ multiplex PCR; TCRdb's copy has only in-frame clones and lacks some. The sample records around 15,000 clones, roughly 75% being singletons. Unstimulated regulatory T cells (CD4+CD25+CD127-), CD4+CD25- non-regulatory cells, CD4 and CD8 cells were FACS-sorted from thawed PBMCs. The rearrangement links TRBV5-1 to TRBJ2-6; D not certain. The source material was Tregs from blood, sampled before the transplant. The TCR was taken from a human donor who received a combined kidney and bone marrow transplant. The CDR3 here is CASSPHSGANVLTF. As DNA, the CDR3 is TGCGCCAGCAGCCCACACTCTGGGGCCAACGTCCTGACTTTC.